Listed here are 25 T cell receptor beta chains from one sample, sequenced in a study of post-analysis software for immune sequencing data. General observations from the study: TRBV5-6, TRBV5-1 and TRBV20-1 belonged to a set of roughly 5 TRBV segments that were more frequent in patients than controls.

TCR beta libraries were prepared from cDNA with unique molecular identifiers. TCRdb used MiXCR to reprocess the PCR reads, holding one entry per CDR3 protein. The repertoire holds hundreds of thousands of distinct CDR3 sequences, with 25% to 30% as singletons. Antigens of these TCRs are unknown. Sequenced sample: blood. These receptors were taken from a girl aged 10 to 17 with multiple sclerosis.

The genes are TRBV14 and TRBJ1-2, with D possibly TRBD1 on 5 matching bases. Trimming took 0 bases from V and 7 from J, leaving 15 bases between them. This CDR3 has 15 amino acids. The germline V gene encodes CDR1 SGHDN and CDR2 FVKESK. The CDR3 is CASSQDTSGRGGYTF. The CDR3 DNA is TGTGCCAGCAGCCAAGATACTTCAGGGAGAGGTGGCTACACCTTC.

This clonotype was counted between two and nine times. V and J are TRBV20-1 and TRBJ2-3; 10 bases align to TRBD2. The CDR3 is 16 amino acids. The trim removed 0 bases at V and 5 bases at J, leaving 8 bases unmatched. The germline CDR1 and CDR2 sequences are DFQATT and SNEGSKA (reference sequence). The CDR3 region is CSARDLLAGVGDTQYF. The CDR3 DNA reads TGCAGTGCTAGAGATCTCCTAGCGGGAGTAGGAGATACGCAGTATTTT.

The sample holds one count of this clonotype. A much larger clone lies a single base off, so this may be a read error. This chain joins TRBV9 and TRBJ2-1; 9 positions match TRBD2. Trimming took 3 bases from V and 10 from J; bases not matched to a gene: 11. CDR1 is SGDLS, CDR2 YYNGEE, per germline. CDR3 size: 15 residues. CDR3 sequence: CASSARHSGRGEQFF. In DNA, the CDR3 is TGTGCCAGCAGCGCTAGACATAGCGGGAGAGGCGAGCAGTTCTTC.

This clonotype was detected a few times. V usage is TRBV7-9 and J usage is TRBJ1-4, with D possibly matching TRBD1 (5 bases). The V gene lost 5 bases and the J gene lost 7 bases, with 17 bases spanning the gap. Germline values: CDR1 SEHNR, CDR2 FQNEAQ (reference sequence). The CDR3 totals 15 residues. CDR3 DNA sequence: TGTGCCAGCAGCCCAGATGGGGCGCAGGGTGAAAAACTGTTTTTT. It translates to CASSPDGAQGEKLFF.

The CDR3 sequence is CASSYRGRREQYF. CDR3 in DNA: TGTGCCAGCAGTTACCGGGGTCGAAGGGAGCAGTACTTC. V and J are TRBV12-3 or TRBV12-4 and TRBJ2-4; TRBD2 is a possible D gene (5 bases). Trimming took off 4 bases at V and 13 bases at J, with 17 bases between the two ends. The CDR3 has 13 amino acids.

A few counts support this clonotype. The chain links TRBV7-2 to TRBJ2-3, with 10 bases that match TRBD2. Trimming removed 4 bases from V and 9 bases from J; junction bases left unmatched: 10. The germline CDR1 and CDR2 sequences are SGHTA and FQGNSA. The CDR3 is 15 residues long. The chain's CDR3 is CASSSSGSGRVTQYF. The CDR3 DNA reads as TGTGCCAGCAGCTCTAGCGGGAGCGGCCGGGTAACGCAGTATTTT.

The chain couples TRBV4-3 to TRBJ1-1, with D possibly TRBD1 on 6 matching bases. The CDR3 contains 18 residues. The germline V gene encodes CDR1 LGHNA and CDR2 YSLEER. Trimming shortened V by 1 base and J by 3 bases, and 21 bases separated the two germline ends. The DNA of the CDR3 is TGCGCCAGCAGCCAAGGGCGGGGGGCGTTAGATATCCACACTGAAGCTTTCTTT. It codes for CASSQGRGALDIHTEAFF.

This clonotype was counted between two and nine times. The rearrangement links TRBV5-6 to TRBJ2-1, with a tentative D call TRBD1 (6 bases). Trimming pared 4 bases from V and 6 bases from J, leaving 14 bases between. The CDR3 has 14 residues. In germline, CDR1 is SGHDT, CDR2 YYEEEE. The CDR3 protein is CASSAPMGANEQFF. For the CDR3, the DNA is TGTGCCAGCAGCGCCCCCATGGGGGCCAATGAGCAGTTCTTC. The whole variable domain, remainder taken from reference TRBV5-6 and TRBJ2-1, is DAGVTQSPTHLIKTRGQQVTLRCSPKSGHDTVSWYQQALGQGPQFIFQYYEEEERQRGNFPDRFSGHQFPNYSSELNVNALLLGDSALYLCASSAPMGANEQFFGPGTRLTVL.

The chain links TRBV5-1 to TRBJ1-1; TRBD1 aligns across 10 bases. The CDR3 sequence is 17 residues long. V dropped 6 bases and J dropped 4; count of bases not matched to a gene: 15. Germline assignment: CDR1 SGHRS and CDR2 YFSETQ. The CDR3 region has the DNA TGCGCCAGCAACAGAGGGACAGGGGTCCTTAGCGGCACTGAAGCTTTCTTT. This codes for CASNRGTGVLSGTEAFF.

This clonotype has a handful of counts. This chain uses TRBV7-2 with TRBJ2-1; no reliable D call. Germline V CDR1 and CDR2: SGHTA, FQGNSA. The CDR3 sequence is 15 residues long. V was cut by 2 bases and J by 5 bases, with 13 bases left in between. This CDR3 reads CASSLFGSIDNEQFF. CDR3 sequence (DNA): TGTGCCAGCAGCTTATTTGGGTCTATAGACAATGAGCAGTTCTTC.

This clonotype showed up just a few times. This sequence joins TRBV20-1 and TRBJ2-5; 8 bases are shared with TRBD1. J gave up 5 bases and V 6 bases, and 8 bases lay outside the gene matches. Germline V gene data show CDR1 as DFQATT and CDR2 as SNEGSKA (reference sequence). The CDR3 is 13 residues long. CDR3 bases: TGCAGTGCCAAGAGGACAGGGTCTGAGACCCAGTACTTC. Translating gives CSAKRTGSETQYF.

CDR3 in amino acids: CASSSSTGGLANYGYTF. CDR3 in DNA: TGTGCCAGCAGCTCCTCGACAGGGGGCCTAGCTAACTATGGCTACACCTTC. The J gene is TRBJ1-2, the V gene TRBV7-9; 10 positions match TRBD1. Germline V gene lookup returns CDR1 SEHNR and CDR2 FQNEAQ (reference sequence). Germline trimming cut 4 bases from V and 0 bases from J; bases unmatched to any gene: 8. The CDR3 is made up of 17 amino acids.

The table lists this clonotype with a few counts. J is TRBJ2-1 and V is TRBV15, with 8 bases that match TRBD2. The CDR3 has 13 residues. With 8 bases clipped from V and 13 bases from J, the junction kept 13 bases outside the gene matches. CDR1 and CDR2 from the germline V gene are LNHNV and YYDKDF (reference sequence). CDR3 amino acids: CATRAGDGETQFF. The CDR3 DNA sequence: TGTGCCACCCGAGCGGGAGATGGCGAGACCCAGTTCTTC.

This clonotype was observed a handful of times. The rearrangement links TRBV7-8 to TRBJ2-1, with 8 bases matching TRBD1. Germline V gene data show CDR1 as SGHVS and CDR2 as FQNEAQ. The CDR3 has 16 residues. The J segment lost 4 bases and the V segment lost 4 bases, leaving 9 bases of the junction unmatched. CDR3: CASSSFRTGNYNEQFF. Written as DNA, the CDR3 is TGTGCCAGCAGCTCTTTCCGGACAGGGAATTACAATGAGCAGTTCTTC.

The sample holds a few counts of this clonotype. The CDR3 DNA is TGTGCCAGCAGCTATAGAACAGGGCTTGGACAAGAGACCCAGTACTTC. Translation gives CASSYRTGLGQETQYF. The rearrangement joins TRBV3-1 to TRBJ2-5; D perhaps matches TRBD1 (6 bases). This CDR3 is 16 amino acids long. Germline-derived CDR1 and CDR2 are LGHDT and YNNKEL (reference sequence). V was clipped by 5 bases and J by 2 bases, with 18 bases between them.

This clonotype has only a few counts. V is TRBV4-1 and J is TRBJ2-3; the match to TRBD2 covers 9 bases. V lost 1 base, J lost 1 base, and 6 bases stayed unmatched. Germline V lookup: CDR1 MGHRA, CDR2 YSYEKL. The CDR3 has 17 amino acids. The CDR3 coding sequence is TGCGCCAGCAGCCAAGGCCGATCTAGCGGGGGCACAGATACGCAGTATTTT. Translated, it gives CASSQGRSSGGTDTQYF.

CDR3 bases: TGCGCCAGCAGCCAAGAGGAAAGTAAACTGTTTTTT. It is translated as CASSQEESKLFF. The chain is built from TRBV4-1 and TRBJ1-4, with unresolved D. V was clipped by 0 bases and J by 11 bases, with 7 bases between them. Germline V gene data show CDR1 as MGHRA and CDR2 as YSYEKL. The CDR3 contains 12 residues.

The table lists this clonotype with a few counts. The V gene is TRBV7-9, the J gene TRBJ2-7; TRBD2 is a possible D gene (6 bases). The length of the CDR3 is 14 residues. Trimming took off 3 bases at V and 2 bases at J, with 11 bases between the two ends. Germline CDR1 is SEHNR and CDR2 is FQNEAQ (reference sequence). In DNA form, the CDR3 reads TGTGCCAGCAGCTTCGGGACTCCCCCCTACGAGCAGTACTTC. Translation: CASSFGTPPYEQYF. Filled out from reference TRBV7-9 and TRBJ2-7, the complete variable domain reads DTGVSQNPRHKITKRGQNVTFRCDPISEHNRLYWYRQTLGQGPEFLTYFQNEAQLEKSRLLSDRFSAERPKGSFSTLEIQRTEQGDSAMYLCASSFGTPPYEQYFGPGTRLTVT.

This rearrangement joins TRBV4-3 to TRBJ2-7; D possibly corresponds to TRBD1 (6 bases). CDR1 and CDR2 (germline): LGHNA, YSLEER. The CDR3 runs to 18 residues. V lost 0 bases and J lost 2, with 20 bases in between. CDR3 nucleotide sequence: TGCGCCAGCAGCCAAGAAGTGGTTGTTGGGGGCAAAGCCTACGAGCAGTACTTC. Translating gives CASSQEVVVGGKAYEQYF.

The chain has TRBV15 and TRBJ2-5; no clear D gene. The CDR3 covers 17 residues. Trimming pared 1 base from V and 0 bases from J, leaving 15 bases between. The V gene's germline CDR1 is LNHNV and CDR2 YYDKDF (reference sequence). The DNA for the CDR3 is TGTGCCACCAGCAGAGGTAGTCGGTCCCTTCACCAAGAGACCCAGTACTTC. The encoded protein is CATSRGSRSLHQETQYF.

The gene calls are TRBV3-1 and TRBJ2-7; D is ambiguous. This CDR3 spans 15 amino acids. Between the trimmed V and J ends, which lost 0 bases and 1 base, there was a span of 10 bases. CDR1 is LGHDT, CDR2 YNNKEL, per germline (reference sequence). The CDR3 protein is CASSQDYAKSYEQYF. The DNA for the CDR3 is TGTGCCAGCAGCCAAGATTATGCGAAATCCTACGAGCAGTACTTC.

This chain joins TRBV6-5 and TRBJ2-6; D is undetermined. The germline V gene encodes CDR1 MNHEY and CDR2 SVGAGI. V lost 6 bases, J lost 0 bases, and 18 bases lay in between. This CDR3 is 18 amino acids long. The CDR3 coding sequence is TGTGCCAGCAGCTACCGTCTCTTGCTAAACTCTGGGGCCAACGTCCTGACTTTC. It specifies CASSYRLLLNSGANVLTF.

A few counts support this clonotype. The chain employs TRBV10-3 and TRBJ2-3; 9 bases map to TRBD1. With 9 bases clipped from V and 1 base from J, the junction kept 2 bases outside the gene matches. Germline values: CDR1 ENHRY, CDR2 SYGVKD. The CDR3 contains 13 residues. The DNA of the CDR3 is TGTGCCATTTGGACAGGGGGCACAGATACGCAGTATTTT. This sequence encodes CAIWTGGTDTQYF.

The V gene is TRBV6-5, the J gene TRBJ2-5, with D unclear. Per germline, CDR1 MNHEY and CDR2 SVGAGI. V shed 2 bases and J shed 11 bases, with 15 bases lying between them. CDR3 length: 13 amino acids. As DNA, the CDR3 is TGTGCCAGCAGTTACAGGGTATCGGATGAGCAGTACTTC. Translating it yields CASSYRVSDEQYF.

This clonotype was seen at least ten times. This chain joins TRBV4-1 and TRBJ2-1, with a tentative D call TRBD1 (5 bases). Germline CDR1 is MGHRA and CDR2 is YSYEKL. The CDR3 extends over 16 amino acids. Trimming left V 0 bases short and J 4 bases short, with 13 bases between. In nucleotides, the CDR3 is TGCGCCAGCAGCCAAGATCGTCGGACAAGATACAATGAGCAGTTCTTC. Protein: CASSQDRRTRYNEQFF.